Listed below are T cell receptor beta chains from one sample, sequenced in a study of human T cells and chemical hapten exposure. TCRdb used MiXCR to reprocess the RACE reads, holding one entry per CDR3 protein. The data show about 180,000 distinct CDR3 sequences, under 35% seen once. The sample consisted of whole blood, taken in connection with sensitization to the hapten diphenylcyclopropenone (DPC). Source of these receptors: a woman in her 30s with alopecia areata. Some clones in this sample may be carry-over from other donors' samples. Both conserved end residues are part of each CDR3. Each record gives: V gene, D gene, CDR3 length, J gene, clone size, CDR3 protein, CDR3 DNA. The D gene is left open where the match is weak. Some rows mark clone size as missing; the rest say once, few, many or name a class of expanded clone.

TRBV3-1	TRBD2	17	TRBJ2-3	NA	CASSHVTSGKSTDTQYF	TGTGCCAGCAGCCATGTGACTAGCGGGAAGAGCACAGATACGCAGTATTTT
TRBV29-1	NA	13	TRBJ1-2	once	CSVFQGFTGGYTF	TGCAGCGTTTTCCAGGGTTTCACGGGGGGCTACACCTTC
TRBV5-1	TRBD2	15	TRBJ2-3	NA	CASSLGTGGFDTQYF	TGCGCCAGCAGCTTGGGAACGGGAGGTTTCGATACGCAGTATTTT
TRBV7-3	TRBD2	15	TRBJ2-2	NA	CTSSLMAGGGGELFF	TGTACCAGCAGCTTAATGGCGGGAGGTGGCGGGGAGCTGTTTTTT
TRBV5-1	NA	12	TRBJ2-1	NA	CASSLGGNEQFF	TGCGCCAGCAGCTTGGGAGGAAATGAGCAGTTCTTC
TRBV6-2/TRBV6-3	TRBD2	16	TRBJ2-1	NA	CASSRGTSGSGNEQFF	TGTGCCAGCAGTCGGGGGACTAGCGGGAGTGGCAATGAGCAGTTCTTC
TRBV15	TRBD1	13	TRBJ2-3	NA	CATRTGGTDTQYF	TGTGCCACGCGGACAGGGGGCACAGATACGCAGTATTTT
TRBV29-1	NA	13	TRBJ2-5	NA	CSVENLGRETQYF	TGCAGCGTTGAGAACCTAGGACGGGAGACCCAGTACTTC
TRBV6-2/TRBV6-3	NA	16	TRBJ2-5	NA	CASSYSTLGPVETQYF	TGTGCCAGCAGTTACTCGACCCTGGGACCTGTCGAGACCCAGTACTTC
TRBV28	NA	14	TRBJ1-5	NA	CASKGRYSNQPQHF	TGTGCCAGCAAAGGGCGTTATAGCAATCAGCCCCAGCATTTT
TRBV9	NA	13	TRBJ1-2	NA	CASSVMITGGYTF	TGTGCCAGCAGCGTGATGATTACGGGGGGCTACACCTTC
TRBV28	TRBD1	17	TRBJ1-5	NA	CASTPSSGTVGGQPQHF	TGTGCCAGCACCCCATCCTCAGGGACAGTGGGAGGTCAGCCCCAGCATTTT
TRBV19	NA	12	TRBJ1-4	NA	CASSIRGEKLFF	TGTGCCAGTAGTATCAGGGGTGAAAAACTGTTTTTT
TRBV29-1	NA	10	TRBJ1-1	many	CSVGNTEAFF	TGCAGCGTTGGGAACACTGAAGCTTTCTTT
TRBV5-1	NA	15	TRBJ2-1	few	CASSLEGHIYNEQFF	TGCGCCAGCAGCTTGGAGGGACATATCTACAATGAGCAGTTCTTC
TRBV30	NA	12	TRBJ1-2	NA	CAWRVGLYGYTF	TGTGCCTGGAGGGTTGGTCTCTATGGCTACACCTTC
TRBV6-5	NA	15	TRBJ1-2	NA	CATYAARGRNYGYTF	TGTGCCACTTACGCCGCCCGGGGGCGAAACTATGGCTACACCTTC
TRBV28	NA	14	TRBJ2-1	few	CASRPAGMNNEQFF	TGTGCCAGCAGGCCCGCGGGGATGAACAATGAGCAGTTCTTC
TRBV27	NA	13	TRBJ2-3	few	CASWSGSTDTQYF	TGTGCCAGTTGGTCAGGGAGCACAGATACGCAGTATTTT
TRBV19	TRBD1	15	TRBJ1-2	many	CASSPDRGVWYGYTF	TGTGCCAGTAGCCCCGACAGGGGAGTCTGGTATGGCTACACCTTC
TRBV24-1	TRBD1	16	TRBJ2-5	NA	CATSDPRPGQQETQYF	TGTGCCACCAGTGATCCACGGCCGGGACAGCAAGAGACCCAGTACTTC
TRBV28	NA	10	TRBJ2-7	NA	CASGAYEQYF	TGTGCCAGCGGAGCCTACGAGCAGTACTTC
TRBV5-1	NA	14	TRBJ1-6	few	CASSLETYNSPLHF	TGCGCCAGCAGCTTGGAGACCTATAATTCACCCCTCCACTTT
TRBV2	TRBD1	16	TRBJ1-6	few	CASRLGQFSYNSPLHF	TGTGCCAGCAGATTGGGACAGTTCTCCTATAATTCACCCCTCCACTTT
TRBV7-2	TRBD1	16	TRBJ1-6	few	CASSRLWDRGASPLHF	TGTGCCAGCAGCCGCCTTTGGGACAGGGGGGCTTCACCCCTCCACTTT
TRBV10-3	NA	11	TRBJ2-7	few	CAIRSTGEQYF	TGTGCCATCAGGTCGACAGGCGAGCAGTACTTC
TRBV6-2/TRBV6-3	TRBD2	17	TRBJ2-1	NA	CASRGGLAGSLYNEQFF	TGTGCCAGCAGGGGAGGACTAGCGGGGAGCCTATACAATGAGCAGTTCTTC
TRBV2	NA	13	TRBJ2-5	NA	CASRWDNQETQYF	TGTGCCAGCAGATGGGACAACCAAGAGACCCAGTACTTC
TRBV7-2	NA	16	TRBJ1-1	NA	CASSPILSALGTEAFF	TGTGCCAGCAGCCCGATATTGTCAGCGTTGGGGACTGAAGCTTTCTTT
TRBV4-3	NA	16	TRBJ1-2	few	CASSQDLRGDKYGYTF	TGCGCCAGCAGCCAAGATTTAAGGGGAGATAAATATGGCTACACCTTC
TRBV28	TRBD1	13	TRBJ1-5	NA	CASRYRGFQPQHF	TGTGCCAGCAGATACAGGGGGTTTCAGCCCCAGCATTTT
TRBV24-1	NA	15	TRBJ2-2	NA	CATSDFPSNTGELFF	TGTGCCACCAGTGATTTTCCCTCGAACACCGGGGAGCTGTTTTTT
TRBV7-9	TRBD2	12	TRBJ2-1	NA	CASNRGGDEQFF	TGTGCCAGCAACCGGGGGGGAGATGAGCAGTTCTTC
TRBV5-1	TRBD1	15	TRBJ1-1	NA	CASSPGGAGNTKAFF	TGCGCCAGCAGCCCAGGGGGGGCAGGGAACACTAAAGCTTTCTTT
TRBV18	TRBD1	14	TRBJ2-7	NA	CASSPSGQGYEQYF	TGTGCCAGCTCACCTTCGGGACAGGGTTACGAGCAGTACTTC
TRBV29-1	TRBD1	12	TRBJ2-5	NA	CSARQGAGTQYF	TGCAGCGCCCGACAGGGTGCTGGGACCCAGTACTTC
TRBV29-1	NA	13	TRBJ1-2	NA	CSVSPSVGYGYTF	TGCAGCGTATCCCCTTCAGTCGGCTATGGCTACACCTTC
TRBV7-2	NA	13	TRBJ1-5	few	CASSFRRSQPQHF	TGTGCCAGCAGCTTTCGGCGAAGTCAGCCCCAGCATTTT
TRBV29-1	NA	15	TRBJ2-3	once	CSVAGGTGPKDTQYF	TGCAGCGTTGCCGGAGGAACTGGGCCCAAAGATACGCAGTATTTT
TRBV12-3/TRBV12-4	NA	13	TRBJ2-5	NA	CASSLPLQETQYF	TGTGCCAGCAGTTTACCCCTTCAAGAGACCCAGTACTTC
TRBV5-1	TRBD2	14	TRBJ2-1	few	CASSLQRESNEQFF	TGCGCCAGCAGCCTCCAGCGGGAGAGCAATGAGCAGTTCTTC
TRBV28	NA	12	TRBJ1-2	NA	CASMVSNYGYTF	TGTGCCAGCATGGTCAGTAACTATGGCTACACCTTC
TRBV20-1	TRBD1	14	TRBJ2-7	NA	CSALQGAWDGEQYF	TGCAGTGCGCTACAGGGGGCGTGGGATGGCGAGCAGTACTTC
TRBV25-1	NA	15	TRBJ1-4	few	CASSESDAFNEKLFF	TGTGCCAGCAGTGAATCGGACGCATTTAATGAAAAACTGTTTTTT
TRBV30	NA	13	TRBJ1-6	NA	CAWSQSGNSPLHF	TGTGCCTGGAGTCAGAGCGGCAATTCACCCCTCCACTTT
TRBV11-3	TRBD1	15	TRBJ1-1	NA	CASSERGQMNTEAFF	TGTGCCAGCAGCGAGAGGGGACAGATGAACACTGAAGCTTTCTTT
TRBV6-1	NA	14	TRBJ1-1	NA	CASSMGGRGTEAFF	TGTGCCAGCAGTATGGGGGGCCGAGGCACTGAAGCTTTCTTT
TRBV4-3	NA	13	TRBJ1-4	NA	CASSRRTNEKLFF	TGCGCCAGCAGCCGGAGGACTAATGAAAAACTGTTTTTT
TRBV7-9	NA	13	TRBJ2-5	many	CASSSTGQETQYF	TGTGCCAGCAGCTCAACGGGACAAGAGACCCAGTACTTC
TRBV11-2	NA	13	TRBJ2-1	many	CASSLESQGEQFF	TGTGCCAGCAGCTTAGAATCCCAGGGTGAGCAGTTCTTC
TRBV11-2	TRBD2	15	TRBJ2-7	NA	CASSFFRLAGDEQYF	TGTGCCAGCAGCTTCTTCCGACTAGCGGGCGACGAGCAGTACTTC
TRBV10-3	NA	13	TRBJ1-2	NA	CAISEKGVIGYTF	TGTGCCATCAGTGAGAAGGGGGTAATTGGCTACACCTTC
TRBV19	TRBD2	16	TRBJ2-6	NA	CASSIEGGSGANVLTF	TGTGCCAGTAGTATAGAGGGGGGGTCTGGGGCCAACGTCCTGACTTTC
TRBV10-1	TRBD1	13	TRBJ1-1	few	CASSVNRGTEAFF	TGCGCCAGCAGCGTTAACAGGGGCACTGAAGCTTTCTTT